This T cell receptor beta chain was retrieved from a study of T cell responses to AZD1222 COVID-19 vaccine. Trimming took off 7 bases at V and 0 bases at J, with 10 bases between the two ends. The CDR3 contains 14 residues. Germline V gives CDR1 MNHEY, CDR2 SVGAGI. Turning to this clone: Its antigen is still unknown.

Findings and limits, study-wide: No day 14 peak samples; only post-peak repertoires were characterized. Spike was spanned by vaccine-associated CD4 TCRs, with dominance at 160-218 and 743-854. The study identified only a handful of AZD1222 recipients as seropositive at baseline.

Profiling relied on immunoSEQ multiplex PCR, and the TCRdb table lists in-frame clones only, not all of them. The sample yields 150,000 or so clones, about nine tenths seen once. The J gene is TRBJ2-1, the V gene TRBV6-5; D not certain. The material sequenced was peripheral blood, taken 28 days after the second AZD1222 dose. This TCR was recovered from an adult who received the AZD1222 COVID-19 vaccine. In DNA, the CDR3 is TGTGCCAGCACCCACCGGGTCTCCTACAATGAGCAGTTCTTC. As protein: CASTHRVSYNEQFF.